These 27 T cell receptor beta chains were all obtained from the same sample, sequenced in a study of OX40 agonist ivuxolimab in advanced cancers. Generated by immunoSEQ multiplex PCR, the TCRdb table keeps only in-frame clones and is missing some. The table has about 36,000 clones, 65% to 85% seen once. This specimen consisted of CD4+ or CD8+ T cells sorted from blood, obtained in a trial of the OX40 agonist ivuxolimab. These receptors came from an adult with an advanced solid tumor such as melanoma, head and neck, liver or kidney cancer.

The V gene is TRBV23-1, the J gene TRBJ2-1; D could derive from TRBD1 or TRBD2 (5 bases each). TRBV23-1 is an ORF; its function is uncertain. CDR3 length: 14 residues. V lost 3 bases and J 4 bases, leaving 10 bases between the germline ends. CDR3 coding DNA: TGCGCCAGCAGTCAGGGGGACGTTTACAATGAGCAGTTCTTC. Amino acids: CASSQGDVYNEQFF.

The gene calls are TRBV2 and TRBJ2-1, with 11 nucleotides matching TRBD1. CDR1 is SNHLY and CDR2 is FYNNEI in the germline V gene. The CDR3 has 14 residues. V shed 6 bases, J shed 4 bases, and the junction held 2 bases outside the gene matches. CDR3 amino acids: CASRGQGAYNEQFF. The CDR3 nucleotides are TGTGCCAGCAGAGGACAGGGGGCATACAATGAGCAGTTCTTC.

The chain employs TRBV6-6 and TRBJ2-2; TRBD1 matches 8 bases. This CDR3 comprises 15 residues. Germline assignment: CDR1 MNHNY and CDR2 SVGAGI (reference sequence). V gave up 0 bases and J gave up 5 bases; unmatched junction bases: 2. The CDR3 spells CASSYSWTGTGELFF. The CDR3 DNA reads TGTGCCAGCAGTTACTCTTGGACAGGGACCGGGGAGCTGTTTTTT.

This clone has a handful of counts. The chain carries TRBV2 and TRBJ1-1; the D gene is possibly TRBD1 (5 bases). V was clipped by 10 bases and J by 4 bases, with 10 bases between them. The CDR3 length is 11 residues. Germline values: CDR1 SNHLY, CDR2 FYNNEI. The DNA of the CDR3 is TGTGCCAAGTCCGGGGGCACTGAAGCTTTCTTT. Translated: CAKSGGTEAFF. Looking up the rest from reference TRBV2 and TRBJ1-1 gives the full variable domain: EPEVTQTPSHQVTQMGQEVILRCVPISNHLYFYWYRQILGQKVEFLVSFYNNEISEKSEIFDDQFSVERPDGSNFTLKIRSTKLEDSAMYFCAKSGGTEAFFGQGTRLTVV.

The V call is TRBV4-3, the J call TRBJ2-5, with a possible D match to TRBD2 (6 bases). This CDR3 is 16 amino acids long. CDR1 LGHNA and CDR2 YSLEER come from the germline V gene. With 1 base removed from V and 3 bases from J, the gap between germline ends came to 15 bases. DNA for the CDR3: TGCGCCAGCAGCCAAGTTTATAGGGACTCAAAAGAGACCCAGTACTTC. Residues: CASSQVYRDSKETQYF.

The chain uses TRBV19 and TRBJ1-2, with 9 bases lining up with TRBD1. The CDR3 length is 14 residues. V was clipped by 5 bases and J by 7 bases; unmatched bases: 8. The germline gives CDR1 LNHDA, CDR2 SQIVND (reference sequence). The CDR3: CASSSPGQGSGYTF. CDR3 in DNA: TGTGCCAGTAGTTCACCGGGACAGGGAAGTGGCTACACCTTC. The variable domain in full, completed from reference TRBV19 and TRBJ1-2, reads DGGITQSPKYLFRKEGQNVTLSCEQNLNHDAMYWYRQDPGQGLRLIYYSQIVNDFQKGDIAEGYSVSREKKESFPLTVTSAQKNPTAFYLCASSSPGQGSGYTFGSGTRLTVV.

This clone was detected only a few times. The gene calls are TRBV28 and TRBJ2-1; possible D gene TRBD2, 5 bases. Germline V gene lookup returns CDR1 MDHEN and CDR2 SYDVKM. V was pared by 7 bases and J by 0 bases, with 16 bases between. This CDR3 is built from 16 residues. CDR3 DNA: TGTGCCAGCACCCCAACTAGGGAACCCTCCTACAATGAGCAGTTCTTC. It translates to CASTPTREPSYNEQFF.

V is TRBV6-5 and J is TRBJ2-1; the D gene is possibly TRBD2 (6 bases). V lost 0 bases and J lost 10, with 10 bases in between. CDR1 is MNHEY and CDR2 is SVGAGI in the germline V gene. This CDR3 contains 13 residues. The CDR3 sequence is CASSYSEGREQFF. Written as DNA, the CDR3 is TGTGCCAGCAGTTACTCGGAGGGAAGAGAGCAGTTCTTC.

In its sample, this clone ranks as medium-sized. The chain carries TRBV28 and TRBJ1-1; possibly TRBD1 for D (5 bases). The CDR3 sequence is 13 residues long. V was pared by 3 bases and J by 5 bases, with 10 bases between. CDR1 is MDHEN and CDR2 is SYDVKM in the germline V gene. The CDR3 DNA sequence: TGTGCCAGCAGTTTGGTAGGGGAAACTGAAGCTTTCTTT. Protein product: CASSLVGETEAFF. Combining the CDR3 with reference TRBV28 and TRBJ1-1 gives the whole variable domain DVKVTQSSRYLVKRTGEKVFLECVQDMDHENMFWYRQDPGLGLRLIYFSYDVKMKEKGDIPEGYSVSREKKERFSLILESASTNQTSMYLCASSLVGETEAFFGQGTRLTVV.

The chain has TRBV9 and TRBJ2-2; tentatively, D is TRBD1 (5 bases). Germline CDR1 SGDLS, CDR2 YYNGEE. CDR3 length: 16 amino acids. V gave up 3 bases and J gave up 3 bases, with 15 bases separating them. The CDR3 protein is CASSDRGGHYTGELFF. CDR3 DNA: TGTGCCAGCAGCGACCGAGGTGGACATTACACCGGGGAGCTGTTTTTT. Based on the CDR3 plus reference TRBV9 and TRBJ2-2, the full variable domain is DSGVTQTPKHLITATGQRVTLRCSPRSGDLSVYWYQQSLDQGLQFLIQYYNGEERAKGNILERFSAQQFPDLHSELNLSSLELGDSALYFCASSDRGGHYTGELFFGEGSRLTVL.

The V call is TRBV7-8, the J call TRBJ1-1; D perhaps matches TRBD1 (5 bases). There are 14 residues in the CDR3. Germline assignment: CDR1 SGHVS and CDR2 FQNEAQ. V was shortened by 4 bases and J by 5 bases, with 14 bases between the two germline ends. DNA of the CDR3: TGTGCCAGCAGCTCGGGACGGGAAGGGACTGAAGCTTTCTTT. The encoded protein is CASSSGREGTEAFF.

This chain uses TRBV29-1 with TRBJ2-7, with a possible D match to TRBD1 (7 bases). The germline gives CDR1 SQVTM, CDR2 ANQGSEA. V was cut by 4 bases and J by 7 bases, with 17 bases left in between. This CDR3 spans 13 amino acids. The CDR3 region is CSVVGEGAGEQYF. The CDR3 region has the DNA TGCAGCGTTGTAGGTGAGGGGGCGGGGGAGCAGTACTTC.

The chain carries TRBV28 and TRBJ2-7; TRBD2 aligns across 7 bases. The length of the CDR3 is 15 residues. J gave up 3 bases and V 4 bases, and 9 bases lay outside the gene matches. The germline CDR1 and CDR2 sequences are MDHEN and SYDVKM. The DNA of the CDR3 is TGTGCCAGCAGTTCTTCTCGGGACTACCACTACGAGCAGTACTTC. Translated, it gives CASSSSRDYHYEQYF. The variable domain in full, with the rest retrieved from reference TRBV28 and TRBJ2-7, is DVKVTQSSRYLVKRTGEKVFLECVQDMDHENMFWYRQDPGLGLRLIYFSYDVKMKEKGDIPEGYSVSREKKERFSLILESASTNQTSMYLCASSSSRDYHYEQYFGPGTRLTVT.

The chain uses TRBV6-6 and TRBJ1-1; D not resolved. The CDR3 is 13 amino acids. Germline V CDR1 and CDR2: MNHNY, SVGAGI (reference sequence). V lost 4 bases, J lost 0 bases, and 6 bases lay in between. CDR3: CASSWAVNTEAFF. The CDR3 DNA is TGTGCCAGCAGTTGGGCGGTGAACACTGAAGCTTTCTTT.

In its sample, this clone was seen once. V and J are TRBV4-1 and TRBJ2-1; D may be TRBD2 (6 bases). There are 13 residues in the CDR3. Germline CDR1 MGHRA, CDR2 YSYEKL. The germline V and J ends were trimmed by 4 bases and 5 bases, with 9 bases remaining between them. CDR3 coding DNA: TGCGCCAGCAGCCTCCTAGCGAACAATGAGCAGTTCTTC. This sequence encodes CASSLLANNEQFF.

The chain combines TRBV19 with TRBJ2-3, with 9 bases fitting TRBD1. The CDR3 is 15 residues long. The trim removed 5 bases at V and 1 base at J, leaving 4 bases unmatched. Germline CDR1 LNHDA, CDR2 SQIVND (reference sequence). The CDR3 protein is CASSPWTGGTDTQYF. The DNA for the CDR3 is TGTGCCAGTAGTCCATGGACAGGGGGCACAGATACGCAGTATTTT.

V is TRBV4-2 and J is TRBJ2-7; D is unresolved. The V and J ends lost 1 base and 6 bases respectively, with 13 bases between them. CDR1 is LGHNA, CDR2 YNFKEQ, per germline. CDR3 size: 14 residues. The CDR3 bases are TGTGCCAGCAGCCAAGGAGGTGACGGCGGCGAGCAGTACTTC. Protein: CASSQGGDGGEQYF.

The chain links TRBV6-5 to TRBJ2-6, with D possibly being TRBD1 (6 bases). CDR3 size: 15 residues. Germline V gene lookup returns CDR1 MNHEY and CDR2 SVGAGI. The V end lost 6 bases, the J end lost 4 bases, and 13 bases lay between the germline ends. DNA for the CDR3: TGTGCCAGCAGACGAACAGGGTCCGGGGCCAACGTCCTGACTTTC. As protein: CASRRTGSGANVLTF.

The J gene is TRBJ2-3, the V gene TRBV28; a weak D match, TRBD2 (6 bases). This CDR3 is built from 16 residues. Between the trimmed V and J ends, which lost 2 bases and 0 bases, there was a span of 12 bases. Germline loops: CDR1 MDHEN, CDR2 SYDVKM. The CDR3 DNA reads TGTGCCAGCAGTTTAGATAGCGGCGTCAGCACAGATACGCAGTATTTT. Translating it yields CASSLDSGVSTDTQYF.

The gene calls are TRBV2 and TRBJ2-7; 7 nucleotides align to TRBD1. The CDR3 contains 13 residues. V was clipped by 2 bases and J by 3 bases; unmatched bases: 1. Germline assignment: CDR1 SNHLY and CDR2 FYNNEI. CDR3 loop: CASSEWDSYEQYF. In DNA, the CDR3 is TGTGCCAGCAGTGAATGGGACAGCTACGAGCAGTACTTC.

The V call is TRBV5-1, the J call TRBJ2-1, with TRBD2 identical over 7 bases. V shed 0 bases, J shed 6 bases, and the junction held 6 bases outside the gene matches. The CDR3 has 15 residues. Germline V CDR1 and CDR2: SGHRS, YFSETQ. DNA of the CDR3: TGCGCCAGCAGCTTGGCCGTGACTAGCCCCAATGAGCAGTTCTTC. This encodes CASSLAVTSPNEQFF.

The rearrangement joins TRBV29-1 to TRBJ1-1; possible D gene TRBD1, 5 bases. Germline CDR1 is SQVTM and CDR2 is ANQGSEA. The CDR3 is 13 residues long. Trimming took off 7 bases at V and 7 bases at J, with 19 bases between the two ends. DNA of the CDR3: TGCAGCGCCAGGGTCGTCTCGGCCTTTGAAGCTTTCTTT. Amino acids: CSARVVSAFEAFF. Looking up the rest from reference TRBV29-1 and TRBJ1-1 gives the full variable domain: SAVISQKPSRDICQRGTSLTIQCQVDSQVTMMFWYRQQPGQSLTLIATANQGSEATYESGFVIDKFPISRPNLTFSTLTVSNMSPEDSSIYLCSARVVSAFEAFFGQGTRLTVV.

V is TRBV2 and J is TRBJ1-4, with 7 bases identical to TRBD1. The CDR3 runs 14 residues. Germline V gene lookup returns CDR1 SNHLY and CDR2 FYNNEI. The trim removed 7 bases at V and 4 bases at J, leaving 6 bases unmatched. The CDR3: CASTMGQFNEKLFF. CDR3 DNA: TGTGCCAGCACTATGGGACAGTTTAATGAAAAACTGTTTTTT.

The chain recombines TRBV9 with TRBJ2-1; 15 nucleotides line up with TRBD2. V lost 4 bases to trimming and J lost 1 base; unmatched junction nucleotides: 9. The CDR3 consists of 19 residues. The germline V gene has CDR1 SGDLS and CDR2 YYNGEE. CDR3 coding DNA: TGTGCCAGCAGCTTACGGGGACTAGCGGGAGGTTTGTCCTACAATGAGCAGTTCTTC. Translating gives CASSLRGLAGGLSYNEQFF.

This rearrangement joins TRBV5-1 to TRBJ2-5; D gene ambiguous. The CDR3 runs to 14 residues. The ends were cut back, 4 bases at V and 4 bases at J, with 14 bases in the middle. The germline V gene encodes CDR1 SGHRS and CDR2 YFSETQ. CDR3 region: CASSGAPRRETQYF. CDR3 DNA: TGCGCCAGCAGCGGTGCACCGCGAAGAGAGACCCAGTACTTC.

The chain employs TRBV19 and TRBJ1-1, with 7 nucleotides matching TRBD1. This CDR3 has 16 amino acids. The germline V gene encodes CDR1 LNHDA and CDR2 SQIVND (reference sequence). V gave up 10 bases and J gave up 1 base; unmatched junction bases: 15. CDR3 bases: TGTGCCACCTGTGACAGGGCCGAATACACGAACACTGAAGCTTTCTTT. This sequence encodes CATCDRAEYTNTEAFF.

There are a few counts of this clone. CDR3 sequence (DNA): TGTGCCAGCAGTGAGGCAGGCGGGGGCACTGAAGCTTTCTTT. This codes for CASSEAGGGTEAFF. The chain recombines TRBV2 with TRBJ1-1; D might be TRBD1 (5 bases). The ends were cut back, 3 bases at V and 4 bases at J, with 12 bases in the middle. The CDR3 runs to 14 residues. Germline V lookup: CDR1 SNHLY, CDR2 FYNNEI. Together with reference TRBV2 and TRBJ1-1, the CDR3 gives the full variable domain: EPEVTQTPSHQVTQMGQEVILRCVPISNHLYFYWYRQILGQKVEFLVSFYNNEISEKSEIFDDQFSVERPDGSNFTLKIRSTKLEDSAMYFCASSEAGGGTEAFFGQGTRLTVV.